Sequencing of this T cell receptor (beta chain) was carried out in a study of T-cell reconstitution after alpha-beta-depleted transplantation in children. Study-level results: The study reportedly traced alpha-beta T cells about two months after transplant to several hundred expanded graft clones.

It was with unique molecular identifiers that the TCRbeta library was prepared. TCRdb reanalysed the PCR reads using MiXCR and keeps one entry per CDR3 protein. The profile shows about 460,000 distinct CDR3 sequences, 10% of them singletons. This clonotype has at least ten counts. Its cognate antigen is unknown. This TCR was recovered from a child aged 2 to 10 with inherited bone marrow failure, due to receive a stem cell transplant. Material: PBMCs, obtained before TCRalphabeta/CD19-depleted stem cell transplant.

The CDR3 region is CASSQVGQGIPGELFF. The CDR3, as DNA: TGTGCCAGCAGCCAAGTCGGACAGGGTATCCCCGGGGAGCTGTTTTTT. The chain combines TRBV4-2 with TRBJ2-2, with 8 positions matching TRBD1. The trim removed 1 base at V and 6 bases at J, leaving 7 bases unmatched. The CDR3 spans 16 residues. The V gene's germline CDR1 is LGHNA and CDR2 YNFKEQ.